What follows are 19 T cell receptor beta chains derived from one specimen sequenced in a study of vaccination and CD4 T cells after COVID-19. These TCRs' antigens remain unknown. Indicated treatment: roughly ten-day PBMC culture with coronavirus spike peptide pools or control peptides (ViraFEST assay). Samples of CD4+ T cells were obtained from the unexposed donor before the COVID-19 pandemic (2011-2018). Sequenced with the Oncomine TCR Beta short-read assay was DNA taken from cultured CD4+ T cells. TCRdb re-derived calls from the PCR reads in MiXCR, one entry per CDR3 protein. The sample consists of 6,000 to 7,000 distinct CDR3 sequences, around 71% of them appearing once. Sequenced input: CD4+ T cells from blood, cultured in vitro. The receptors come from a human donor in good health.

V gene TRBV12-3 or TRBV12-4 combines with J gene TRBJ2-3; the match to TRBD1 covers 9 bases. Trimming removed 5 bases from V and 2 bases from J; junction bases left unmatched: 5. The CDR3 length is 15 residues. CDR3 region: CASSDRGRNTDTQYF. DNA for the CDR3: TGTGCCAGCAGTGACAGGGGGAGAAACACAGATACGCAGTATTTT.

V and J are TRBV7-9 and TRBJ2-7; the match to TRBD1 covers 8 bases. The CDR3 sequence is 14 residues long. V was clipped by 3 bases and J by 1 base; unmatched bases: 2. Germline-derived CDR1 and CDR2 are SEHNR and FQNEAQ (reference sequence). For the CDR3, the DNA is TGTGCCAGCAGCTTGACAGGGGTATCCTACGAGCAGTACTTC. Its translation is CASSLTGVSYEQYF. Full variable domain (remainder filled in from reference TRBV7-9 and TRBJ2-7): DTGVSQNPRHKITKRGQNVTFRCDPISEHNRLYWYRQTLGQGPEFLTYFQNEAQLEKSRLLSDRFSAERPKGSFSTLEIQRTEQGDSAMYLCASSLTGVSYEQYFGPGTRLTVT.

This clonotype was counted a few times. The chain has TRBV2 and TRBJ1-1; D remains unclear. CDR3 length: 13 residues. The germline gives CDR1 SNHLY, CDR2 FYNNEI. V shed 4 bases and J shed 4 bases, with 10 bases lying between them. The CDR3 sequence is CASSGMMGTEAFF. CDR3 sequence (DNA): TGTGCCAGCAGTGGGATGATGGGCACTGAAGCTTTCTTT.

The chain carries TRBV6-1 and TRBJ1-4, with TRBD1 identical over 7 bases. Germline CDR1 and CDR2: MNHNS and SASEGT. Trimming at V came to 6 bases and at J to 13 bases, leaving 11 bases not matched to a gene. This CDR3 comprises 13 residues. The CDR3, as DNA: TGTGCCAGCAGCCCACCAGAACAGGGGCGACTGTTTTTT. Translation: CASSPPEQGRLFF.

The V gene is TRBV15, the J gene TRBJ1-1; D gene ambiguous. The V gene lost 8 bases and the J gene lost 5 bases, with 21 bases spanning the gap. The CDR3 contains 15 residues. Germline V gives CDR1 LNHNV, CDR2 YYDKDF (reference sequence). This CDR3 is CATSPVRVGRTEAFF. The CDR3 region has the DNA TGTGCCACCTCCCCCGTTCGGGTCGGAAGGACTGAAGCTTTCTTT.

The CDR3 protein is CASSLAGGSQPQHF. CDR3 DNA sequence: TGTGCCAGCAGCTTAGCAGGAGGGTCCCAGCCCCAGCATTTT. The gene calls are TRBV7-8 and TRBJ1-5; no firm D call. Per germline, CDR1 SGHVS and CDR2 FQNEAQ. This CDR3 spans 14 amino acids. V shed 0 bases and J shed 7 bases, with 10 bases lying between them. Together with reference TRBV7-8 and TRBJ1-5, the CDR3 gives the full variable domain: GAGVSQSPRYKVAKRGQDVALRCDPISGHVSLFWYQQALGQGPEFLTYFQNEAQLDKSGLPSDRFFAERPEGSVSTLKIQRTQQEDSAVYLCASSLAGGSQPQHFGDGTRLSIL.

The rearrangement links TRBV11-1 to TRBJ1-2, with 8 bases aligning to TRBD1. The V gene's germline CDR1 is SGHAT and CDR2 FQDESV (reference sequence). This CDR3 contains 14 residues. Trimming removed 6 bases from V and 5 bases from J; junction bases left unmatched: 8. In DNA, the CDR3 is TGTGCCAGCAGTATCGGACAGGGACTATATGGCTACACCTTC. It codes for CASSIGQGLYGYTF.

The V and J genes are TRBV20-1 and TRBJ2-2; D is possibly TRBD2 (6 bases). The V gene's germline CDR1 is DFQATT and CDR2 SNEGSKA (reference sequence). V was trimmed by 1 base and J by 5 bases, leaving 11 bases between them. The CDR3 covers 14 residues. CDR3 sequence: CSARGGDSTGELFF. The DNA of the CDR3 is TGCAGTGCTAGAGGGGGGGATTCGACCGGGGAGCTGTTTTTT.

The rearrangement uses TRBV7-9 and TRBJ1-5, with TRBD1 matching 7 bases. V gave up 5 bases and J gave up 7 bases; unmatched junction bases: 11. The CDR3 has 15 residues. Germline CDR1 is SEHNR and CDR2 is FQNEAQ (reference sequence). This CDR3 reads CASSKGTGVNQPQHF. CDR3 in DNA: TGTGCCAGCAGCAAAGGAACAGGGGTAAACCAGCCCCAGCATTTT.

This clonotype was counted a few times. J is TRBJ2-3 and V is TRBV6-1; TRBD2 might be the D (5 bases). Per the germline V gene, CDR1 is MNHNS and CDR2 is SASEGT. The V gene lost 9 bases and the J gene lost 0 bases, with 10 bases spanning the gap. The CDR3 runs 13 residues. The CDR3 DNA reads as TGTGCCAGTAGGACTGCTAGCACAGATACGCAGTATTTT. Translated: CASRTASTDTQYF.

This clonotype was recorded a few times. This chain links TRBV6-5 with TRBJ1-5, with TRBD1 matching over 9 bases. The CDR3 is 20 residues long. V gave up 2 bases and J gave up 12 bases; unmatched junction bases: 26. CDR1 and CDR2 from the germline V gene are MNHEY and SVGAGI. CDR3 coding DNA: TGTGCCAGCAGTTACGCTAGGGGAGGACCGGGACAGGGCTTTCGGGATATCCAGCATTTT. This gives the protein CASSYARGGPGQGFRDIQHF.

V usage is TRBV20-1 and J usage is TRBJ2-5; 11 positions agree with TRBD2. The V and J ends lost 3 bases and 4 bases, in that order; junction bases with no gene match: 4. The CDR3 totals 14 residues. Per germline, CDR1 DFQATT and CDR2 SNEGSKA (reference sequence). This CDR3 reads CSASPLAGGETQYF. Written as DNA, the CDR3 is TGCAGTGCTAGCCCCCTAGCGGGAGGAGAGACCCAGTACTTC.

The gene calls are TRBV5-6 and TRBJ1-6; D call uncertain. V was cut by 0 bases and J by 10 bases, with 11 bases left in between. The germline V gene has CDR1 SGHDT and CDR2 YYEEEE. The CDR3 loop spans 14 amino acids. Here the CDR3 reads CASSLGQNFSPLHF. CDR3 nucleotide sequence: TGTGCCAGCAGCTTGGGGCAGAACTTCTCACCCCTCCACTTT.

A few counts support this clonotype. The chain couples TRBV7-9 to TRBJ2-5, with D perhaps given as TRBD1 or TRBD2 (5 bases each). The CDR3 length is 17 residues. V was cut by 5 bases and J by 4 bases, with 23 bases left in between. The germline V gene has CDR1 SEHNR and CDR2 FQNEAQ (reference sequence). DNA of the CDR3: TGTGCCAGCAGCAAACACGTCGCGGTAGAGGGGCCAGAGACCCAGTACTTC. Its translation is CASSKHVAVEGPETQYF. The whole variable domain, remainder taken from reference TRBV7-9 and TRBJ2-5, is DTGVSQNPRHKITKRGQNVTFRCDPISEHNRLYWYRQTLGQGPEFLTYFQNEAQLEKSRLLSDRFSAERPKGSFSTLEIQRTEQGDSAMYLCASSKHVAVEGPETQYFGPGTRLLVL.

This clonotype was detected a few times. The CDR3 reads CSAQQGNYGYTF. The CDR3 nucleotides are TGCAGTGCCCAACAGGGTAACTATGGCTACACCTTC. V gene TRBV20-1 combines with J gene TRBJ1-2, with D possibly being TRBD1 (6 bases). CDR3 size: 12 residues. Looked up from germline, CDR1 is DFQATT and CDR2 is SNEGSKA (reference sequence). V gave up 6 bases and J gave up 1 base, with 9 bases separating them.

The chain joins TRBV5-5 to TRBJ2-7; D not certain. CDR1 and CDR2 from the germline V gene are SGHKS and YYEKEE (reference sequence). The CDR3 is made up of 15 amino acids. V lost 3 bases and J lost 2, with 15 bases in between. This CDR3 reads CASSSLDAYTYEQYF. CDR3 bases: TGTGCCAGCAGCTCCCTCGACGCGTACACCTACGAGCAGTACTTC. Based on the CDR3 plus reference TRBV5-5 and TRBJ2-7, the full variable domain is DAGVTQSPTHLIKTRGQQVTLRCSPISGHKSVSWYQQVLGQGPQFIFQYYEKEERGRGNFPDRFSARQFPNYSSELNVNALLLGDSALYLCASSSLDAYTYEQYFGPGTRLTVT.

The CDR3 region has the DNA TGTGCCAGCAGTTCGAATCCGGGACAGGGAGTTGAAAAACTGTTTTTT. Residues: CASSSNPGQGVEKLFF. The chain links TRBV28 to TRBJ1-4, with TRBD1 identical over 9 bases. V was clipped by 4 bases and J by 7 bases; unmatched bases: 10. The CDR3 totals 16 residues. Germline CDR1 is MDHEN and CDR2 is SYDVKM. Drawing the rest from reference TRBV28 and TRBJ1-4, the complete variable domain is DVKVTQSSRYLVKRTGEKVFLECVQDMDHENMFWYRQDPGLGLRLIYFSYDVKMKEKGDIPEGYSVSREKKERFSLILESASTNQTSMYLCASSSNPGQGVEKLFFGSGTQLSVL.

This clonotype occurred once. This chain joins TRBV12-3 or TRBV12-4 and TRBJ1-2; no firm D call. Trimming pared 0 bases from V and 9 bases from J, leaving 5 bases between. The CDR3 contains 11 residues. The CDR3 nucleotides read TGTGCCAGCAGTTTAGCAGGGAGCTACACCTTC. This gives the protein CASSLAGSYTF.

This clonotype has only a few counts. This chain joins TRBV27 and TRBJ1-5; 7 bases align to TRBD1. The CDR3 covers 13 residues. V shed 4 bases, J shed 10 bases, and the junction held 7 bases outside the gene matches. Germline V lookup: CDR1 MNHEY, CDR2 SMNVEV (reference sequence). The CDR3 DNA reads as TGTGCCAGCAGTTCGTCAGGGGGATCACCCCAGCATTTT. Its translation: CASSSSGGSPQHF.